The 22 T cell receptor beta chains below were found in one sample sequenced in a study of Graves' ophthalmopathy and Graves' hyperthyroidism. Amplification targeted the TCR beta CDR3 regions, with RNA transcripts as the source material. HTBI primers were used in a first-round RT-PCR, which preceded a second-round multiplex PCR. A single record per CDR3 protein comes from TCRdb applying MiXCR to the multiplex PCR reads. The data hold 600,000 to 950,000 distinct CDR3 sequences, with 40% observed a single time. The sample consisted of peripheral blood. The receptor source for this set is an adult man with Graves' ophthalmopathy.

The chain recombines TRBV25-1 with TRBJ2-2; D is uncertain. Trimming left V 9 bases short and J 0 bases short, with 14 bases between. The V gene's germline CDR1 is MGHDK and CDR2 SYGVNS. The CDR3 runs 15 residues. The CDR3 coding sequence is TGTGCCAGTAGTTCTGGCTGGTCGAACACCGGGGAGCTGTTTTTT. This encodes CASSSGWSNTGELFF.

This clonotype was counted once. The final CDR3 position lacks the conserved phenylalanine or tryptophan, pointing to a likely read error. This chain links TRBV19 with TRBJ2-5; TRBD2 matches at 7 bases. V was pared by 6 bases and J by 4 bases, with 8 bases of the junction left unmatched. Per germline, CDR1 LNHDA and CDR2 SQIVND (reference sequence). This CDR3 contains 14 residues. DNA of the CDR3: TGTGCCAGTAGCACCAGCGGGATGGTAGAGACCCAGTACTTA. Translating it yields CASSTSGMVETQYL.

This clonotype was observed a handful of times. The genes are TRBV20-1 and TRBJ1-1; D uncertain. V dropped 1 base and J dropped 0 bases, with 9 bases sitting between them. The CDR3 has 14 amino acids. Per germline, CDR1 DFQATT and CDR2 SNEGSKA (reference sequence). The CDR3 sequence is CSARVFSMNTEAFF. CDR3 bases: TGCAGTGCTAGAGTCTTCTCAATGAACACTGAAGCTTTCTTT.

The J gene is TRBJ2-7, the V gene TRBV2, with 10 bases lining up with TRBD1. The DNA end lines up better with TRBJ2-1; the J call may be wrong. The CDR3 sequence is 14 residues long. Germline V gene sequence: CDR1 SNHLY, CDR2 FYNNEI. The CDR3 loop is CASRAGTGDNEQFF. CDR3 bases: TGTGCCAGCAGGGCCGGGACAGGGGACAATGAGCAGTTCTTC.

This clonotype was recorded a few times. The chain recombines TRBV14 with TRBJ1-6; D remains unclear. The CDR3 contains 13 residues. Germline CDR1 is SGHDN and CDR2 is FVKESK. Trimming removed 2 bases from V and 3 bases from J, with 2 bases in between. CDR3 sequence (DNA): TGTGCCAGCAGCCAAAACTATAATTCACCCCTCCACTTT. It is translated as CASSQNYNSPLHF.

This clonotype was seen a handful of times. V is TRBV19 and J is TRBJ2-6; the D gene is possibly TRBD1 (6 bases). Trimming removed 5 bases at V and 1 base at J, with 12 bases between. The CDR3 length is 16 residues. From germline, CDR1 is LNHDA and CDR2 SQIVND (reference sequence). The CDR3 is CASSQGYQSGANVLTF. For the CDR3, the DNA is TGTGCCAGTAGTCAGGGGTACCAATCTGGGGCCAACGTCCTGACTTTC.

This clonotype has more than one count but fewer than ten. The genes are TRBV2 and TRBJ2-7, with 7 positions matching TRBD1. J gave up 3 bases and V 6 bases, and 8 bases lay outside the gene matches. CDR1 and CDR2 (germline): SNHLY, FYNNEI. The CDR3 is made up of 14 amino acids. CDR3 loop: CASRGPGTDYEQYF. The CDR3, as DNA: TGTGCCAGCAGGGGGCCTGGGACAGACTACGAGCAGTACTTC.

This clonotype was detected ten times or more. This chain connects TRBV7-9 to TRBJ2-5; 13 nucleotides align to TRBD2. The germline V gene has CDR1 SEHNR and CDR2 FQNEAQ (reference sequence). The CDR3 totals 16 residues. Trimming at V came to 4 bases and at J to 1 base, leaving 3 bases not matched to a gene. Here the CDR3 DNA reads TGTGCCAGCAGCTCGGGACTAGCGGGGATCCAAGAGACCCAGTACTTC. Protein product: CASSSGLAGIQETQYF.

In the case of this clonotype: The CDR3 ends on some other residue instead of the conserved phenylalanine or tryptophan, so this is likely a read error. The V and J genes are TRBV12-3 or TRBV12-4 and TRBJ1-5; TRBD1 is a possible D gene (5 bases). This CDR3 spans 15 amino acids. CDR3 region: CAISESMGPEQPQHS. CDR3 DNA: TGTGCCATCAGTGAGTCTATGGGGCCAGAGCAGCCTCAGCATTCT.

The chain has TRBV10-3 and TRBJ1-2; D possibly corresponds to TRBD1 (5 bases). The CDR3 has 12 amino acids. The V end lost 7 bases, the J end lost 7 bases, and 13 bases lay between the germline ends. Germline V CDR1 and CDR2: ENHRY, SYGVKD. The CDR3 nucleotides read TGTGCCATCACCACGAGGGGCGGTGGCTACACCTTC. Amino acid sequence: CAITTRGGGYTF.

This clonotype was observed many times. The rearrangement uses TRBV15 and TRBJ1-2; D call uncertain. CDR1 and CDR2 from the germline V gene are LNHNV and YYDKDF (reference sequence). The CDR3 sequence is 15 residues long. The ends were cut back, 2 bases at V and 4 bases at J, with 14 bases in the middle. DNA of the CDR3: TGTGCCACCAGCAGAAAATGGGAGGCGAGCTATGGCTACACCTTC. Translated: CATSRKWEASYGYTF.

This clonotype has a handful of counts. CDR3 loop: CASRVPSGNSYEQYF. CDR3 coding DNA: TGCGCCAGCAGAGTTCCTAGCGGAAACTCCTACGAGCAGTACTTC. The rearrangement uses TRBV5-1 and TRBJ2-7; 7 nucleotides align to TRBD2. V lost 5 bases and J lost 0; bases outside the gene matches: 8. This CDR3 region has 15 residues. Germline V gene sequence: CDR1 SGHRS, CDR2 YFSETQ.

This clonotype occurred many times. The chain has TRBV25-1 and TRBJ1-5; no definite D call. The CDR3 runs 10 residues. The V end was cut by 8 bases, the J end by 5 bases, with 4 bases between. Germline V lookup: CDR1 MGHDK, CDR2 SYGVNS. As DNA, the CDR3 is TGTGCCAGCGGGGATCAGCCCCAGCATTTT. Translated, it gives CASGDQPQHF.

V usage is TRBV10-3 and J usage is TRBJ2-5; 9 nucleotides align to TRBD1. Trimming removed 7 bases from V and 4 bases from J; junction bases left unmatched: 4. This CDR3 contains 13 residues. CDR1 is ENHRY and CDR2 is SYGVKD in the germline V gene. The CDR3 loop reads CAITPGQGETQYF. As DNA, the CDR3 is TGTGCCATCACCCCGGGACAGGGAGAGACCCAGTACTTC.

This chain uses TRBV13 with TRBJ1-2; D uncertain. The germline V gene encodes CDR1 PRHDT and CDR2 FYEKMQ (reference sequence). CDR3 length: 13 amino acids. With 5 bases removed from V and 7 bases from J, the gap between germline ends came to 14 bases. The CDR3 is CASSQSSGSGYTF. The CDR3 DNA reads as TGTGCCAGCAGCCAAAGCTCCGGGAGTGGCTACACCTTC. The full variable domain, completed using reference TRBV13 and TRBJ1-2, is AAGVIQSPRHLIKEKRETATLKCYPIPRHDTVYWYQQGPGQDPQFLISFYEKMQSDKGSIPDRFSAQQFSDYHSELNMSSLELGDSALYFCASSQSSGSGYTFGSGTRLTVV.

This clonotype was seen more than once but under ten times. This chain uses TRBV14 with TRBJ2-7; D is ambiguous. CDR3 size: 16 residues. V lost 1 base to trimming and J lost 5 bases, with 18 bases between them. Germline assignment: CDR1 SGHDN and CDR2 FVKESK. The CDR3 region is CASSQAFSLYIHEQYF. As DNA, the CDR3 is TGTGCCAGCAGCCAAGCTTTTTCTCTCTACATCCACGAGCAGTACTTC.

The chain is built from TRBV6-5 and TRBJ2-7; D not resolved. The CDR3 sequence is 11 residues long. Per the germline V gene, CDR1 is MNHEY and CDR2 is SVGAGI. V was trimmed by 2 bases and J by 11 bases, leaving 10 bases between them. The CDR3 DNA follows: TGTGCCAGCAGTTACATCGTGGAGAAGTACTTC. This translates into CASSYIVEKYF.

The chain has TRBV7-9 and TRBJ2-5, with D perhaps assigned TRBD1 or TRBD2 (5 bases each). Trimming left V 1 base short and J 0 bases short, with 15 bases between. Per the germline V gene, CDR1 is SEHNR and CDR2 is FQNEAQ (reference sequence). The length of the CDR3 is 17 residues. In DNA form, the CDR3 reads TGTGCCAGCAGCTTAGGGGCTCGGGGCCGGTACCAAGAGACCCAGTACTTC. Protein: CASSLGARGRYQETQYF. The full variable domain, with the rest looked up from reference TRBV7-9 and TRBJ2-5, is DTGVSQNPRHKITKRGQNVTFRCDPISEHNRLYWYRQTLGQGPEFLTYFQNEAQLEKSRLLSDRFSAERPKGSFSTLEIQRTEQGDSAMYLCASSLGARGRYQETQYFGPGTRLLVL.

The genes are TRBV11-2 and TRBJ2-7; TRBD1 agrees at 8 bases. Germline trimming cut 1 base from V and 4 bases from J; bases unmatched to any gene: 9. The CDR3 contains 16 residues. Germline loops: CDR1 SGHAT, CDR2 FQNNGV. Here the CDR3 reads CASSLAGRGRGYEQYF. The CDR3 nucleotides read TGTGCCAGCAGCTTAGCTGGCAGGGGGCGCGGGTACGAGCAGTACTTC. Based on the CDR3 plus reference TRBV11-2 and TRBJ2-7, the full variable domain is EAGVAQSPRYKIIEKRQSVAFWCNPISGHATLYWYQQILGQGPKLLIQFQNNGVVDDSQLPKDRFSAERLKGVDSTLKIQPAKLEDSAVYLCASSLAGRGRGYEQYFGPGTRLTVT.

The V gene is TRBV7-3, the J gene TRBJ2-7; TRBD2 agrees at 9 bases. The germline V gene encodes CDR1 SGHTA and CDR2 FQGTGA. This CDR3 is 15 amino acids long. With 7 bases clipped from V and 3 bases from J, the junction kept 10 bases outside the gene matches. DNA for the CDR3: TGTGCCAGCACCCATATTGCTAGCGGGATCTACGAGCAGTACTTC. This sequence encodes CASTHIASGIYEQYF.

This clonotype was counted a few times. This rearrangement joins TRBV4-3 to TRBJ1-2, with D perhaps matching TRBD1 (6 bases). V was clipped by 5 bases and J by 2 bases, with 15 bases between them. The CDR3 spans 15 residues. In germline, CDR1 is LGHNA, CDR2 YSLEER. CDR3 residues: CASSYQTGANYGYTF. The CDR3 DNA sequence: TGCGCCAGCAGCTACCAGACAGGAGCGAACTATGGCTACACCTTC.

The chain links TRBV25-1 to TRBJ1-1; weak D call: TRBD1 (5 bases). This CDR3 has 14 residues. The V end was cut by 1 base, the J end by 3 bases, with 9 bases between. CDR1 MGHDK and CDR2 SYGVNS come from the germline V gene. CDR3 sequence: CASSEFGGYTEAFF. Written as DNA, the CDR3 is TGTGCCAGCAGTGAATTCGGGGGATACACTGAAGCTTTCTTT.